The entry below describes one T cell receptor (beta chain). This sample was included in a study of a mutant IDH1 vaccine in newly diagnosed glioma. Documented time point: baseline, week 1 (first vaccination visit). Treatment in this sample: pre-vaccination baseline after standard-of-care therapy. The data were produced by immunoSEQ multiplex PCR, yet TCRdb's version contains in-frame clones alone and is incomplete. Of about 24,000 clones in the sample, about 89% were seen once. This CDR3 comprises 23 residues. The sequencing used PBMCs, collected from a glioma patient treated with radiotherapy, temozolomide or both. The sequence was collected from a man aged 30 to 45 with glioma. This rearrangement joins TRBV21-1 to TRBJ2-6; TRBD1, the table's D call, was not compared with the DNA. TRBV21-1 is noted as a pseudogene. In nucleotides, the CDR3 is TGTGCCAGCAGCAATGGGAGGGACAGGGGTTTACCCGGGCAGAGCTCTGGGGCCAACGTCCTGACTTTC. Its translation: CASSNGRDRGLPGQSSGANVLTF.